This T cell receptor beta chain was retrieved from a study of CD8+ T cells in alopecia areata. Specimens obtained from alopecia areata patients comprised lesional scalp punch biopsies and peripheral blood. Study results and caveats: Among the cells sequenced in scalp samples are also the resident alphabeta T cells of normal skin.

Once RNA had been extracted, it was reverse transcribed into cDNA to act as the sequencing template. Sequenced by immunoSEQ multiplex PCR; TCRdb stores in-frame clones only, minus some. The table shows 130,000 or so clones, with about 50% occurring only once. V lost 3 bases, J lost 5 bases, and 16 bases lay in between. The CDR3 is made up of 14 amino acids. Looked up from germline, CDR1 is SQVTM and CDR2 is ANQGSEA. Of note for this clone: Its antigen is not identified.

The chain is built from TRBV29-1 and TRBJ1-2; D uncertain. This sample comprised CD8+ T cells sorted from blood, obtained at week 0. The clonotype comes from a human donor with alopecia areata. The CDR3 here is CSVDPGPALYGYTF. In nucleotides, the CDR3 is TGCAGCGTTGATCCCGGACCCGCTCTATATGGCTACACCTTC.